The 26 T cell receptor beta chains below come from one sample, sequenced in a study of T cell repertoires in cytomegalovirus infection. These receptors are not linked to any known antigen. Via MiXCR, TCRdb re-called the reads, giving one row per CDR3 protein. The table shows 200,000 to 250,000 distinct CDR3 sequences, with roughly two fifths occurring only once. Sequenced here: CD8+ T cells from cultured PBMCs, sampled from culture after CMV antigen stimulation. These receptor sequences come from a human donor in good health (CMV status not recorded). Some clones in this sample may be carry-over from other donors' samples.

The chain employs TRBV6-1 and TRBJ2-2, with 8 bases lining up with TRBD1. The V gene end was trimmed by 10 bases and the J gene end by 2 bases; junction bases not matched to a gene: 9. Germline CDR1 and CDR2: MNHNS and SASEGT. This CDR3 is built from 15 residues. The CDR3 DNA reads TGTGCCACCCCAGGGCAGGGGGCAAACACCGGGGAGCTGTTTTTT. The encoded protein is CATPGQGANTGELFF.

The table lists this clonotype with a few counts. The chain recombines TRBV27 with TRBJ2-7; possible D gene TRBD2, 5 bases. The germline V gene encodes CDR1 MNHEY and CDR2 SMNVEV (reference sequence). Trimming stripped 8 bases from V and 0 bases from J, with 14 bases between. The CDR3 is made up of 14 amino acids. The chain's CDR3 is CASRWAGLSYEQYF. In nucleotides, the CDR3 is TGTGCCAGCCGATGGGCGGGCCTCTCCTACGAGCAGTACTTC.

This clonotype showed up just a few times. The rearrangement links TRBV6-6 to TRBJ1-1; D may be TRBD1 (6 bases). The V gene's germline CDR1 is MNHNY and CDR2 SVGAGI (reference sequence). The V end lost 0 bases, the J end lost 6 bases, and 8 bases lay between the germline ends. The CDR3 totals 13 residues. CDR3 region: CASSYSGGPEAFF. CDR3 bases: TGTGCCAGCAGTTACTCGGGGGGGCCTGAAGCTTTCTTT.

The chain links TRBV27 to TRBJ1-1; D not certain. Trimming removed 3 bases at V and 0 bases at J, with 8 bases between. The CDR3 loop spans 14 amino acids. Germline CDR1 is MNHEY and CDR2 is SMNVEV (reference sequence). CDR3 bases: TGTGCCAGCAGTTTGATGCAAATGAACACTGAAGCTTTCTTT. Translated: CASSLMQMNTEAFF.

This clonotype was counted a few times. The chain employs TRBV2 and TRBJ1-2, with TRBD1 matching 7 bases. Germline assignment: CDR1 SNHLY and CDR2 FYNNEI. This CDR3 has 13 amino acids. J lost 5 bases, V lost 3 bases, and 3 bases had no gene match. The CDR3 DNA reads TGTGCCAGCAGTGAGGGACAGACGTATGGCTACACCTTC. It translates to CASSEGQTYGYTF.

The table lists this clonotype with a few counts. CDR3: CASSSDPNTEAFF. For the CDR3, the DNA is TGTGCCAGCAGCTCAGACCCGAACACTGAAGCTTTCTTT. This chain joins TRBV28 and TRBJ1-1; unclear D gene. The germline V and J ends were trimmed by 6 bases and 1 base, with 9 bases remaining between them. Germline-derived CDR1 and CDR2 are MDHEN and SYDVKM. The CDR3 has 13 amino acids.

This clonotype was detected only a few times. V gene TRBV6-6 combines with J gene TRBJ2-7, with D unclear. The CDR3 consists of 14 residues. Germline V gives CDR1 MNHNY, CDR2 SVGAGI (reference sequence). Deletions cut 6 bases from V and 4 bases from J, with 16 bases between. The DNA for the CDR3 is TGTGCCAGCAGGGGAACAGTCCCCCGGTACGAGCAGTACTTC. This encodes CASRGTVPRYEQYF.

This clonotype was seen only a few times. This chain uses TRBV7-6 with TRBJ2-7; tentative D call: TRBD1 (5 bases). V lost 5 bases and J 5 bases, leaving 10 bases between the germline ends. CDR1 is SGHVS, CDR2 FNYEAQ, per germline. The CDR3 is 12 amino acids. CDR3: CASSQQGHEQYF. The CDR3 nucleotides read TGTGCCAGCAGCCAGCAGGGCCACGAGCAGTACTTC.

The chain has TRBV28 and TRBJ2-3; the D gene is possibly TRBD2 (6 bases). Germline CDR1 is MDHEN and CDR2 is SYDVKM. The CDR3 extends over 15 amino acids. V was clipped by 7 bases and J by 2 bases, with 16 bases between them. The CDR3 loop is CASNPRDSYTDTQYF. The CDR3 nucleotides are TGTGCCAGCAACCCTCGGGACTCCTACACAGATACGCAGTATTTT.

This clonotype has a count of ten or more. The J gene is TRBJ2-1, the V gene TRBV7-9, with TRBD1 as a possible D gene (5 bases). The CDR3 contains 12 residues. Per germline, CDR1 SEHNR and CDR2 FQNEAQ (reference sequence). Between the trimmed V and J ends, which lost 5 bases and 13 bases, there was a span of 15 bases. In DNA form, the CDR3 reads TGTGCCAGCAGCGATGTGGGGCAGTTCCAGTTCTTC. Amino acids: CASSDVGQFQFF.

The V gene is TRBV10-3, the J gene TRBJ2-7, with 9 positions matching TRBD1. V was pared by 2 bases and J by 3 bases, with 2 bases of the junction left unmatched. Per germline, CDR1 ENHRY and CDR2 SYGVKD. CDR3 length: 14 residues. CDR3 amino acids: CAISEGTGLYEQYF. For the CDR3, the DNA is TGTGCCATCAGTGAGGGGACAGGGCTCTACGAGCAGTACTTC.

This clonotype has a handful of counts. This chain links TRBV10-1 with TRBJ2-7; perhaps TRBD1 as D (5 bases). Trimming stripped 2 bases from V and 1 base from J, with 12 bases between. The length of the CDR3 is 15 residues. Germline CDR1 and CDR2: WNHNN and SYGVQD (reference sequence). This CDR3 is CASSEIAGPSYEQYF. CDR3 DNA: TGCGCCAGCAGTGAGATCGCAGGGCCGTCCTACGAGCAGTACTTC.

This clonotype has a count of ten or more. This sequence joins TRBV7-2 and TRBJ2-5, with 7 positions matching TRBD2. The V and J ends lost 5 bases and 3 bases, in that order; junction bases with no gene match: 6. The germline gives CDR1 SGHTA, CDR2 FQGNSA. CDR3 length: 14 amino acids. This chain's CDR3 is CASSTWGGEETQYF. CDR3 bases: TGTGCCAGCAGCACCTGGGGGGGGGAAGAGACCCAGTACTTC.

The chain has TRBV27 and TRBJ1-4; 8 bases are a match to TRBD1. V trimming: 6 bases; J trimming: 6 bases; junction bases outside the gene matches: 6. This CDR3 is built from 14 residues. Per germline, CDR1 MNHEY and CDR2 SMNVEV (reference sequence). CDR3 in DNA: TGTGCCAGCAGACGGACAGGGCGAGATGAAAAACTGTTTTTT. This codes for CASRRTGRDEKLFF. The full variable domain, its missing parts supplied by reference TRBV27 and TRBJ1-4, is EAQVTQNPRYLITVTGKKLTVTCSQNMNHEYMSWYRQDPGLGLRQIYYSMNVEVTDKGDVPEGYKVSRKEKRNFPLILESPSPNQTSLYFCASRRTGRDEKLFFGSGTQLSVL.

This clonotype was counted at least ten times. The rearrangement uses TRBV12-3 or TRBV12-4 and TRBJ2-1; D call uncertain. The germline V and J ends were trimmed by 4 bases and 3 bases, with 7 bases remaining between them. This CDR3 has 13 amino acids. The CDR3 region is CASSSALYNEQFF. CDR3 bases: TGTGCCAGCAGTTCCGCCCTCTACAATGAGCAGTTCTTC.

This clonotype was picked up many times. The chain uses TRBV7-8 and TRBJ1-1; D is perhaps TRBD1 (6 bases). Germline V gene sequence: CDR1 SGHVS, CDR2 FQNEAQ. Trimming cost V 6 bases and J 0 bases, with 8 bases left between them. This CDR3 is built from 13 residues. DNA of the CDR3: TGTGCCAGCAGATGGACAGTGAACACTGAAGCTTTCTTT. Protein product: CASRWTVNTEAFF.

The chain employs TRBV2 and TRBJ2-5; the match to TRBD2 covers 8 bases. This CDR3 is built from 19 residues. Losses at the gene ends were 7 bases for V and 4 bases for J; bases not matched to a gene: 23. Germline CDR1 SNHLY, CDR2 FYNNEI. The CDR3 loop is CASKEAPGLGLPLGETQYF. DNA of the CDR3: TGTGCCAGCAAGGAGGCACCGGGACTAGGACTTCCCTTAGGAGAGACCCAGTACTTC. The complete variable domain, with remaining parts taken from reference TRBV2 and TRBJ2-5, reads EPEVTQTPSHQVTQMGQEVILRCVPISNHLYFYWYRQILGQKVEFLVSFYNNEISEKSEIFDDQFSVERPDGSNFTLKIRSTKLEDSAMYFCASKEAPGLGLPLGETQYFGPGTRLLVL.

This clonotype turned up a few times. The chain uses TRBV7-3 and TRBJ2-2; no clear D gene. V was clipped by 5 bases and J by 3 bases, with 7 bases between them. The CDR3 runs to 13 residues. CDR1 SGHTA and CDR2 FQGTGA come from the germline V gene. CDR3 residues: CASSPLDTGELFF. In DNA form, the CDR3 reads TGTGCCAGCAGCCCCCTGGACACCGGGGAGCTGTTTTTT.

The CDR3 here is CASSSMAGEQYF. Written as DNA, the CDR3 is TGTGCCAGCAGCTCGATGGCGGGCGAGCAGTACTTC. The chain carries TRBV7-9 and TRBJ2-7, with a weak D call TRBD2 (5 bases). Germline V gene lookup returns CDR1 SEHNR and CDR2 FQNEAQ (reference sequence). V was pared by 4 bases and J by 6 bases, with 10 bases between. The CDR3 consists of 12 residues.

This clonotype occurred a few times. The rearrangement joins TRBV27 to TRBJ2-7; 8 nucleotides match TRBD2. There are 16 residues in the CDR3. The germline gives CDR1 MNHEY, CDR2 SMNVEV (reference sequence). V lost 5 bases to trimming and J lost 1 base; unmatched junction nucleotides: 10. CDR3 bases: TGTGCCAGCAGTCGCATCCGGGGCGGGAGGTCCTACGAGCAGTACTTC. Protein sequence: CASSRIRGGRSYEQYF.

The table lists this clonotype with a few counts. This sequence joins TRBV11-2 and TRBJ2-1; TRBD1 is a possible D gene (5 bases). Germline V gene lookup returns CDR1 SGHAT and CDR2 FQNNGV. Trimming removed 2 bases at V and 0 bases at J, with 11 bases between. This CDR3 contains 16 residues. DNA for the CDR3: TGTGCCAGCAGCTTATGGGGCCCTAGCTCCTACAATGAGCAGTTCTTC. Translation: CASSLWGPSSYNEQFF.

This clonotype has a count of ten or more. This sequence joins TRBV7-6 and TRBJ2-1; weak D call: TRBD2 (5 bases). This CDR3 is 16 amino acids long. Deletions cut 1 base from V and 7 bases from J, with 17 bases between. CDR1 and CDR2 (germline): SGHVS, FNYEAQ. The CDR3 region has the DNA TGTGCCAGCAGCTTAGGTGGGAGCCCGCCTAGGAATGAGCAGTTCTTC. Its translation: CASSLGGSPPRNEQFF. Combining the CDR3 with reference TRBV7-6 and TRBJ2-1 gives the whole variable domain GAGVSQSPRYKVTKRGQDVALRCDPISGHVSLYWYRQALGQGPEFLTYFNYEAQQDKSGLPNDRFSAERPEGSISTLTIQRTEQRDSAMYRCASSLGGSPPRNEQFFGPGTRLTVL.

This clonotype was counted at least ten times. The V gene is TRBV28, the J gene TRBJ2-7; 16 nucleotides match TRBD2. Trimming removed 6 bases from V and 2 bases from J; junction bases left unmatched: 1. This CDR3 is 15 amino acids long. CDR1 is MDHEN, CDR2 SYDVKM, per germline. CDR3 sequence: CASRGTSGRAYEQYF. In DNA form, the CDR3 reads TGTGCCAGCAGGGGGACTAGCGGGAGGGCCTACGAGCAGTACTTC.

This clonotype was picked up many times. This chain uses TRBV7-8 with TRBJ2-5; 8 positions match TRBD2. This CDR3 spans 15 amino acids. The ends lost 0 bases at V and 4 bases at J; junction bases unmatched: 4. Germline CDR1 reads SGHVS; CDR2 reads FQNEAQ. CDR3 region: CASSLAGGAAETQYF. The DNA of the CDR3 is TGTGCCAGCAGCTTAGCCGGGGGGGCCGCAGAGACCCAGTACTTC.

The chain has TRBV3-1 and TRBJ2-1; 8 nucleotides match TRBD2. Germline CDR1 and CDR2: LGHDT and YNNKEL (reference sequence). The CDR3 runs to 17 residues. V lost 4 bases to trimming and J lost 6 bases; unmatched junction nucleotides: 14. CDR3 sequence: CASSLLPSGPPPNEQFF. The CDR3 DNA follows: TGTGCCAGCAGCCTTCTACCTAGCGGGCCGCCTCCCAATGAGCAGTTCTTC.

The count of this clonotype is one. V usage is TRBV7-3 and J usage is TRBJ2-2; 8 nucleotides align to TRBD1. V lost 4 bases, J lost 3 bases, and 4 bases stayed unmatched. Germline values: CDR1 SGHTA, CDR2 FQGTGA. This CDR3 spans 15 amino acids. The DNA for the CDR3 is TGTGCCAGCAGCTCAGGGGGCAGCGACACCGGGGAGCTGTTTTTT. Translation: CASSSGGSDTGELFF. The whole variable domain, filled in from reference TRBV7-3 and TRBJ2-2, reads GAGVSQTPSNKVTEKGKYVELRCDPISGHTALYWYRQSLGQGPEFLIYFQGTGAADDSGLPNDRFFAVRPEGSVSTLKIQRTERGDSAVYLCASSSGGSDTGELFFGEGSRLTVL.